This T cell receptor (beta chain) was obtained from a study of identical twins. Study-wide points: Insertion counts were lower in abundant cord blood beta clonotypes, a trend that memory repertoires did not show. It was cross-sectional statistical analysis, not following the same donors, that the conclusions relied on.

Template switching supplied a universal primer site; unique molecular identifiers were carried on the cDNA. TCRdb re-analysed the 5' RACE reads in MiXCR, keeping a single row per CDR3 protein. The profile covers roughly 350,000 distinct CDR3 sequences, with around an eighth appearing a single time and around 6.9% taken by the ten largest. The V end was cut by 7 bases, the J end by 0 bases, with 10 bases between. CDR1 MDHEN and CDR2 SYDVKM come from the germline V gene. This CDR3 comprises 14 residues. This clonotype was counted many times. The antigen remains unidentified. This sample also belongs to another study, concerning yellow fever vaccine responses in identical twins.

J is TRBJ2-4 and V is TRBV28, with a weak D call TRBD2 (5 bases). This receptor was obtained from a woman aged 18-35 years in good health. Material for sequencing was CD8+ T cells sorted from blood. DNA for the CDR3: TGTGCCAGCACCCTGGAGGTAGCCAAAAACATTCAGTACTTC. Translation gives CASTLEVAKNIQYF.